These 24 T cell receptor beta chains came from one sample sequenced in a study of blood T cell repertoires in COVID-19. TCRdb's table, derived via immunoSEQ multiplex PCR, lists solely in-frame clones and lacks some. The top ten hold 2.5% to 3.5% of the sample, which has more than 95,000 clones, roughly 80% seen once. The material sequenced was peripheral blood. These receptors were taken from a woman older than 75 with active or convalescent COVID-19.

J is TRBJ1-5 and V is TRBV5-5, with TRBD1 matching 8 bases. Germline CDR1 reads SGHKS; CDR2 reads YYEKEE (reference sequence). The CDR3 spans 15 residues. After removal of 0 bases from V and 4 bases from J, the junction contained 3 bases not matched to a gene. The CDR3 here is CASSLARGLNQPQHF. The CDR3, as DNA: TGTGCCAGCAGCTTGGCCAGGGGGCTAAATCAGCCCCAGCATTTT.

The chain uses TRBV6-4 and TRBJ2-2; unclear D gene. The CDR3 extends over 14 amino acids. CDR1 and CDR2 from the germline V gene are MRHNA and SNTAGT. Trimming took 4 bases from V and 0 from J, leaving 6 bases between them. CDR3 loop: CASSVETNTGELFF. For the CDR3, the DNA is TGTGCCAGCAGTGTTGAGACGAACACCGGGGAGCTGTTTTTT.

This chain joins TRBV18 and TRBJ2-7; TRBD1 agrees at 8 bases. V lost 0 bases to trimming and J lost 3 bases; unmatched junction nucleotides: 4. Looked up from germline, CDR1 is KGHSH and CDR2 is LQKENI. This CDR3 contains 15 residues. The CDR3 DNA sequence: TGTGCCAGCTCACCACCGGGGACAGGAGTCTACGAGCAGTACTTC. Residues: CASSPPGTGVYEQYF.

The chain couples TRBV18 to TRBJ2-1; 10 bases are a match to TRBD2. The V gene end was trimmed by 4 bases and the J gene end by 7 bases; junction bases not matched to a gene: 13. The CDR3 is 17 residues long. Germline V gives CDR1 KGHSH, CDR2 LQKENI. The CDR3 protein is CASSRSQRGGEGNEQFF. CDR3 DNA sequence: TGTGCCAGCTCACGAAGTCAGCGGGGGGGCGAGGGGAATGAGCAGTTCTTC.

CDR3 nucleotides: TGTGCCAGCAGCGTAGACGGGAATCAGCCCCAGCATTTT. It is translated as CASSVDGNQPQHF. The chain is built from TRBV9 and TRBJ1-5; D is unclear. Germline CDR1 SGDLS, CDR2 YYNGEE. Trimming removed 0 bases at V and 4 bases at J, with 5 bases between. The CDR3 loop spans 13 amino acids. The complete variable domain, with remaining parts taken from reference TRBV9 and TRBJ1-5, reads DSGVTQTPKHLITATGQRVTLRCSPRSGDLSVYWYQQSLDQGLQFLIQYYNGEERAKGNILERFSAQQFPDLHSELNLSSLELGDSALYFCASSVDGNQPQHFGDGTRLSIL.

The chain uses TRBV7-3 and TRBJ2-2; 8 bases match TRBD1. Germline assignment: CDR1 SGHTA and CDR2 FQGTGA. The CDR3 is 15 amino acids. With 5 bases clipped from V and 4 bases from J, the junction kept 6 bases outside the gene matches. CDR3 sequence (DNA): TGTGCCAGCAGCAACCGGGACAGGACCACCGGGGAGCTGTTTTTT. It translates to CASSNRDRTTGELFF.

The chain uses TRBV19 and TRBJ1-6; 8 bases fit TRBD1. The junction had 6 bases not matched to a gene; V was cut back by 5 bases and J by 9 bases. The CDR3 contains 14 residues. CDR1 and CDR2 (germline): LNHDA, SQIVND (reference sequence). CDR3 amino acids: CASSVTGAGSPLHF. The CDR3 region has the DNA TGTGCCAGTAGTGTGACAGGGGCGGGTTCACCCCTCCACTTT.

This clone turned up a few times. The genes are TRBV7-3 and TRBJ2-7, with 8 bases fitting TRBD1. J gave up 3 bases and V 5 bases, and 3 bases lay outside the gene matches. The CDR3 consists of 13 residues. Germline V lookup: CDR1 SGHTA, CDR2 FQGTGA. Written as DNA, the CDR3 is TGTGCCAGCAGCGCTGGGACAGGCTACGAGCAGTACTTC. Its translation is CASSAGTGYEQYF.

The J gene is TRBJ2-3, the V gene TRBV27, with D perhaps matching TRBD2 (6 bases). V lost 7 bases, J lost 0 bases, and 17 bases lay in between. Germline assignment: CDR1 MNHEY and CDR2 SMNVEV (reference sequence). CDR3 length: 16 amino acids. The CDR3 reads CASNAGPNPSTDTQYF. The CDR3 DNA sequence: TGTGCCAGCAATGCGGGACCAAATCCCAGCACAGATACGCAGTATTTT.

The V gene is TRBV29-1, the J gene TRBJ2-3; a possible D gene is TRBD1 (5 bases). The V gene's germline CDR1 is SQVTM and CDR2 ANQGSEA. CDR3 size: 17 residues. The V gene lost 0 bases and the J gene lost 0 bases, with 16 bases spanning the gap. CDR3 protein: CSVEDVNLQVSTDTQYF. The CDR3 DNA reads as TGCAGCGTTGAAGACGTTAATTTACAGGTTAGCACAGATACGCAGTATTTT.

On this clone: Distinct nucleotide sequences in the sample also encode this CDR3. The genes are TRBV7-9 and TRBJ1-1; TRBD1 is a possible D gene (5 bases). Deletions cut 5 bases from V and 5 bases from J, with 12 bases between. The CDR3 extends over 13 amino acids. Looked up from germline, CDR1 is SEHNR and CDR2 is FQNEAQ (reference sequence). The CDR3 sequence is CASSLIGGTEAFF. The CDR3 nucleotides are TGTGCCAGCAGCCTTATTGGGGGGACTGAAGCTTTCTTT.

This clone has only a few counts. The CDR3 spells CASSIDHRTGGREQYF. The CDR3 coding sequence is TGTGCCAGTAGTATAGATCACAGGACAGGGGGCAGAGAGCAGTACTTC. The V call is TRBV19, the J call TRBJ2-7, with 11 nucleotides matching TRBD1. Unmatched junction bases numbered 8, after V lost 0 bases and J lost 7 bases. Germline assignment: CDR1 LNHDA and CDR2 SQIVND (reference sequence). CDR3 length equals 16 residues.

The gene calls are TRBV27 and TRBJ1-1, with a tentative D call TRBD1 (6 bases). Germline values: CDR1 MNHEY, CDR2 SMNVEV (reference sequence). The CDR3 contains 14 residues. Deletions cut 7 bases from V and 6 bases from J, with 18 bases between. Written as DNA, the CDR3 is TGTGCCAGCACCAAAACAGGGCTCGGAGCTGAAGCTTTCTTT. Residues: CASTKTGLGAEAFF.

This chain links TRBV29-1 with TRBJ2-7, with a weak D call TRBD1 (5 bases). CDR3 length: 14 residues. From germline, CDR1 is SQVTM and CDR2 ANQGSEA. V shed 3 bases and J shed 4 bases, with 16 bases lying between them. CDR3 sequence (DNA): TGCAGCGTTGAGGCCAGGGTCGGTAAGTACGAGCAGTACTTC. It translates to CSVEARVGKYEQYF.

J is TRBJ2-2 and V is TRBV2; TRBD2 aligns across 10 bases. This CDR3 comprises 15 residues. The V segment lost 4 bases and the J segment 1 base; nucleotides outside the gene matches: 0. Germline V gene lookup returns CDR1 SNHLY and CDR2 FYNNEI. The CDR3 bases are TGTGCCAGCAGTGGGACTAGCGGGAACACCGGGGAGCTGTTTTTT. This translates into CASSGTSGNTGELFF. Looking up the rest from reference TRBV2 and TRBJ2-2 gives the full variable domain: EPEVTQTPSHQVTQMGQEVILRCVPISNHLYFYWYRQILGQKVEFLVSFYNNEISEKSEIFDDQFSVERPDGSNFTLKIRSTKLEDSAMYFCASSGTSGNTGELFFGEGSRLTVL.

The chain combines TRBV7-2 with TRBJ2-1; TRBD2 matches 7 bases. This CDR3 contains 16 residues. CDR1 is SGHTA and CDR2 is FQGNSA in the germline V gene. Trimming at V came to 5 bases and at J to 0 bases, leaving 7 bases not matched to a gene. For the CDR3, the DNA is TGTGCCAGCAGCCCCTCTAGCGGCAGCTCCTACAATGAGCAGTTCTTC. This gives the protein CASSPSSGSSYNEQFF.

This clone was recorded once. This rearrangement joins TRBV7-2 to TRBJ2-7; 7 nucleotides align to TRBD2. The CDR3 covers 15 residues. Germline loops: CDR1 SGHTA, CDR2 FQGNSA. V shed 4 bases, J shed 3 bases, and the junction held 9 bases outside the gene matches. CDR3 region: CASSSPGLPYYEQYF. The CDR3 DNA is TGTGCCAGCAGCTCACCGGGACTACCCTACTACGAGCAGTACTTC.

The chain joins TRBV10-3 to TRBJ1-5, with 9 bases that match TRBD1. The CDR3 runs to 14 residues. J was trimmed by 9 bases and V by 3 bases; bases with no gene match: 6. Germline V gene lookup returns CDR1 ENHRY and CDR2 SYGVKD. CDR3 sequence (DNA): TGTGCCATCAGTGAACAGGGGGCGTTTCGGCCCCAGCATTTT. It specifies CAISEQGAFRPQHF.

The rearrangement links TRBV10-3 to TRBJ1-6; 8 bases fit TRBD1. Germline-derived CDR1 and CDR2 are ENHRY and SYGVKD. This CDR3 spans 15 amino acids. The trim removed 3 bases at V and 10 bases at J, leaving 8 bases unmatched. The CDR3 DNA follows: TGTGCCATCAGTGATGCCGGGACAGGAAAATCACCCCTCCACTTT. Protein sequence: CAISDAGTGKSPLHF.

The CDR3 sequence: CASNLPGQGVLKAFF. The DNA of the CDR3 is TGTGCCAGCAACCTCCCGGGACAGGGGGTTTTGAAAGCTTTCTTT. The chain combines TRBV28 with TRBJ1-1; 11 nucleotides match TRBD1. The CDR3 is made up of 15 amino acids. Trimming took 7 bases from V and 9 from J; bases not matched to a gene: 13. CDR1 is MDHEN, CDR2 SYDVKM, per germline. Variable domain in full (rest from reference TRBV28 and TRBJ1-1): DVKVTQSSRYLVKRTGEKVFLECVQDMDHENMFWYRQDPGLGLRLIYFSYDVKMKEKGDIPEGYSVSREKKERFSLILESASTNQTSMYLCASNLPGQGVLKAFFGQGTRLTVV.

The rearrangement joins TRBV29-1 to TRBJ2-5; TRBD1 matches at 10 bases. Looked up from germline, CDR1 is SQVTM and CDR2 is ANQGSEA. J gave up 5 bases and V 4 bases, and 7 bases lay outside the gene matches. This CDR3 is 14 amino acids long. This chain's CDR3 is CSVVVLDRGETQYF. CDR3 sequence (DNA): TGCAGCGTTGTGGTATTGGACAGGGGGGAGACCCAGTACTTC.

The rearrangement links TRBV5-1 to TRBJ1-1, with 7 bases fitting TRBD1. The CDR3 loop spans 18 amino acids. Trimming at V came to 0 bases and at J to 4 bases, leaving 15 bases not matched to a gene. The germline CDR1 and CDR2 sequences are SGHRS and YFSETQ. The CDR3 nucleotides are TGCGCCAGCAGCTTGGGACGAGAACAGGGGCGGTTTGGCACTGAAGCTTTCTTT. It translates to CASSLGREQGRFGTEAFF. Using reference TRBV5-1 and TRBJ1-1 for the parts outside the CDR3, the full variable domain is KAGVTQTPRYLIKTRGQQVTLSCSPISGHRSVSWYQQTPGQGLQFLFEYFSETQRNKGNFPGRFSGRQFSNSRSEMNVSTLELGDSALYLCASSLGREQGRFGTEAFFGQGTRLTVV.

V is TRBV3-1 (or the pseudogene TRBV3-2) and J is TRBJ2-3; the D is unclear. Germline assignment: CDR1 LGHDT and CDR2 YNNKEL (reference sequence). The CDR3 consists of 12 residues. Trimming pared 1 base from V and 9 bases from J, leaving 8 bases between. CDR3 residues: CASSQGAQTQYF. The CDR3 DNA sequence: TGTGCCAGCAGCCAAGGGGCCCAAACGCAGTATTTT.

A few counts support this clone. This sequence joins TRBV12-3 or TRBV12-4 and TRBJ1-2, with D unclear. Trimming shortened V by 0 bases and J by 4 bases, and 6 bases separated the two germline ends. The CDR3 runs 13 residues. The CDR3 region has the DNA TGTGCCAGCAGTTTAGCAGGGAGCTATGGCTACACCTTC. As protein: CASSLAGSYGYTF.